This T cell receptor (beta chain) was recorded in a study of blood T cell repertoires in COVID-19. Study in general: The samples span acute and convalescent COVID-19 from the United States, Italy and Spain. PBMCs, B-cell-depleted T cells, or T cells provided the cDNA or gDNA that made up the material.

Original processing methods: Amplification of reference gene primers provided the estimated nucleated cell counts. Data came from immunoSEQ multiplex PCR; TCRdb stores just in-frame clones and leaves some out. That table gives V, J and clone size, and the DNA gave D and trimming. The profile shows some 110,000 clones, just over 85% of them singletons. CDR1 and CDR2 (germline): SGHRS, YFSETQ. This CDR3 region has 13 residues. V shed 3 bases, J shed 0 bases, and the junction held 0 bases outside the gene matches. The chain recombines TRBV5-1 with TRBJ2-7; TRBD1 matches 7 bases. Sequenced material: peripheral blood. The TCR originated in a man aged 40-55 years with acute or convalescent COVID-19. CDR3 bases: TGCGCCAGCAGCTACAGGGGCTCCTACGAGCAGTACTTC. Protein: CASSYRGSYEQYF.